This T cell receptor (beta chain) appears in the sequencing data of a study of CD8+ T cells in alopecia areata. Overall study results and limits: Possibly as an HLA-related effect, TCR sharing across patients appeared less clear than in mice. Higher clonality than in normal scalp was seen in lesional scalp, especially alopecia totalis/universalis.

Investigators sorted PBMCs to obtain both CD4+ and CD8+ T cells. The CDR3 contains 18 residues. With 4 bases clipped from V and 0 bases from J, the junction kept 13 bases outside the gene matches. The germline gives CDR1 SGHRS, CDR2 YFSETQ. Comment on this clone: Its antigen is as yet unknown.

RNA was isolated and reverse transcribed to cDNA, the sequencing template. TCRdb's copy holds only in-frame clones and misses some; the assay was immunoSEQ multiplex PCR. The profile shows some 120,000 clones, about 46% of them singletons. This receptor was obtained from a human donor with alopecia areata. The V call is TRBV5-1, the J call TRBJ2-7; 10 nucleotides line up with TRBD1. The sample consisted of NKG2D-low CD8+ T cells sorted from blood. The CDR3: CASSSSGTGVELSYEQYF. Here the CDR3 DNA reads TGCGCCAGCAGCAGCTCCGGGACAGGGGTCGAACTCTCCTACGAGCAGTACTTC.